The clone carrying this TCR beta chain was counted between two and nine times. Antigen: not known. The data derive from a study of T-cell memory formation after mild COVID-19. One entry per CDR3 protein, called by TCRdb with MiXCR from the 5' RACE reads. This sample yields 300,000 to 400,000 distinct CDR3 sequences, of which approximately 14% are seen a single time; around 22% belongs to the top ten. Looked up from germline, CDR1 is SGHAT and CDR2 is FQNNGV. CDR3 length: 16 amino acids. The V gene end was trimmed by 5 bases and the J gene end by 4 bases; junction bases not matched to a gene: 10. Findings and limits, study-wide: Clones that shrank (day 15 to 85) were balanced CD4/CD8, whereas later expanders leaned CD4+. That cross-reactive memory joined was suggested by some responding clones appearing in pre-infection memory.

This sequence was found in a man aged 18 to 29 who had mild COVID-19 (a few samples of this study predate the infection). Cell type and time point are not known. The chain links TRBV11-2 to TRBJ2-4, with TRBD1 identical over 8 bases. The specimen sequenced was PBMCs or a T cell subset sorted from them (not recorded which). In DNA, the CDR3 is TGTGCCAGCAGCCCACTCAGGGGGCGATGGAAAAACATTCAGTACTTC. This gives the protein CASSPLRGRWKNIQYF. Drawing the rest from reference TRBV11-2 and TRBJ2-4, the complete variable domain is EAGVAQSPRYKIIEKRQSVAFWCNPISGHATLYWYQQILGQGPKLLIQFQNNGVVDDSQLPKDRFSAERLKGVDSTLKIQPAKLEDSAVYLCASSPLRGRWKNIQYFGAGTRLSVL.